This TCR beta chain comes out of a study of control samples from healthy donors and cancer patients (dated by TCRdb to about 2020). CDR1 and CDR2 (KGHSH, LQKENI) derive from the germline V gene. From its cysteine to its phenylalanine, the CDR3 spans 15 amino acids. Solely the CDR3 DNA is kept, with 45 bases framed from the first base. V and J are truncated by 0 bases and 1 base respectively, leaving an intervening sequence of 9 bases. The sample holds a few counts of this clone. The antigen it recognizes is unknown. No much larger clonotype is one base removed from it; base qualities were not supplied. Libraries came from the immunoSEQ multiplex PCR assay. This immuneACCESS table, as held by TCRdb, lists in-frame sequences with V and J called but not all clones. Of the missing ones, under half trace to an unresolved V gene in checked studies; the others have no known cause. The sample contains around 71,000 clones, more than 70% of them found a single time. The ten biggest clones cover 2% to 2.5% of the sample.

The sequence was obtained from a woman between 45 and 60 years old with head and neck cancer. In this chain, TRBV18 is recombined with TRBJ1-2, with an unclear D gene assignment. Source material: PBMCs. The DNA reads TGTGCCAGCTCACCACCGTCTTCGAGTAACTATGGCTACACCTTC. Its product reads: CASSPPSSSNYGYTF.